The T cell receptor (beta chain) described here comes from a study of OX40 agonist ivuxolimab in advanced cancers. Study information: Those enrolled were 80% to 85% male, with a mean age of about 60 years and ages from roughly 23 to 79.

This clone was observed a single time. Its antigen is currently unknown. The V and J ends lost 3 bases and 3 bases respectively, with 12 bases between them. There are 15 residues in the CDR3. Germline V gene sequence: CDR1 LNHDA, CDR2 SQIVND (reference sequence). Clones were sequenced by immunoSEQ multiplex PCR, and TCRdb holds only the in-frame ones, with some missing. The sample gives over 90,000 clones, 86% of which show up once; 5.5% is in the top ten. Study conclusions and caveats: On average, CD8+ T cells had more expanded clones than CD4+.

This clonotype was sampled from an adult with an advanced solid tumor such as melanoma, head and neck, liver or kidney cancer. The genes are TRBV19 and TRBJ1-5; possible D gene TRBD1, 5 bases. The sequencing here drew on CD4+ or CD8+ T cells sorted from blood, taken in a trial of the OX40 agonist ivuxolimab. CDR3 nucleotide sequence: TGTGCCAGTAGTATTGGGGCAGGGCCCAATCAGCCCCAGCATTTT. Its translation is CASSIGAGPNQPQHF.